The sample holds one count of the clone carrying this T cell receptor (beta chain). The target antigen is unknown. Per the study methods: ImmunoSEQ yielded junction-only sequences lacking quality scores, so filtering differed. Using immunoSEQ multiplex PCR, the repertoire was profiled, and TCRdb retains in-frame clones only, with some absent. The DNA was the basis for D and trimming; V, J and clone size are from that table. This table holds 760,000 or so clones, just over 95% found once. The germline V gene has CDR1 MNHEY and CDR2 SVGAGI. The CDR3 is made up of 15 amino acids. Trimming pared 2 bases from V and 1 base from J, leaving 9 bases between. The data are from a study of shared clonotypes between healthy human individuals. Broader study findings: Sampling was confined to blood; repertoires within tissues likely differ.

Positive CCR7 selection of CD45RO-negative cells yielded the naive CD8 cells, and terminally differentiated effector memory CD45RA+ cells were excluded. Donors were healthy HIV-negative adults without recently reported acute infections or vaccinations. The sequencing input was naive CD8+ T cells sorted from blood. This sequence was found in a man younger than 45 in good health. This sequence joins TRBV6-5 and TRBJ2-1; either TRBD1 or TRBD2 may fit D (6 bases each). The CDR3 DNA is TGTGCCAGCAGTTACATAGGGGGGTCCTACAATGAGCAGTTCTTC. This sequence encodes CASSYIGGSYNEQFF.